A selection of T cell receptor beta chains follows, all from one sample in a study of cytomegalovirus exposure and HLA in healthy donors. Using immunoSEQ multiplex PCR, the repertoire was profiled, and TCRdb retains in-frame clones only, with some absent. The table includes some 110,000 clones, 60% to 85% detected once. The sample taken for sequencing was PBMCs. These receptors came from a man aged 45-60 years in good health and CMV-seronegative. Each CDR3 is given with its conserved first and last residue. D genes are given only for firm matches. Only some rows state a clone size, as once, few, many or a class for expanded clones.

-	TRBV6-5	TRBD1	TRBJ1-1	CASSSRGLRTEAFF	TGTGCCAGCAGTTCCAGGGGGCTGCGAACTGAAGCTTTCTTT
-	TRBV4-1	-	TRBJ2-3	CASSRGLQEDTQYF	TGCGCCAGCAGCCGTGGACTACAAGAGGATACGCAGTATTTT
-	TRBV4-2	-	TRBJ1-5	CASSQANQPQHF	TGTGCCAGCAGCCAAGCTAATCAGCCCCAGCATTTT
-	TRBV5-1	TRBD1	TRBJ1-2	CASSRDSNGYTF	TGCGCCAGCAGCCGGGACAGTAATGGCTACACCTTC
-	TRBV6-1	-	TRBJ1-6	CASSLRTGDSPLHF	TGTGCCAGCAGTCTACGTACAGGTGATTCACCCCTCCACTTT
-	TRBV4-2	-	TRBJ1-2	CASSQDPGAGISEGYTF	TGTGCCAGCAGCCAAGATCCAGGGGCAGGGATATCGGAAGGCTACACCTTC
-	TRBV28	TRBD1	TRBJ2-2	CASKGQPGTGELFF	TGTGCCAGCAAGGGACAGCCTGGAACCGGGGAGCTGTTTTTT
few	TRBV5-1	TRBD1	TRBJ2-3	CASSRGRDTQYF	TGCGCCAGCAGCAGGGGGCGCGATACGCAGTATTTT
-	TRBV18	-	TRBJ2-7	CASSPALLEQGYEQYF	TGTGCCAGCTCACCGGCGCTTCTCGAGCAGGGTTACGAGCAGTACTTC
-	TRBV18	-	TRBJ1-2	CASSPTQADRYGYTF	TGTGCCAGCTCACCGACACAGGCAGACCGCTATGGCTACACCTTC
-	TRBV29-1	-	TRBJ2-2	CSVGGHRDTGELFF	TGCAGCGTTGGGGGGCACAGGGACACCGGGGAGCTGTTTTTT
-	TRBV7-6	TRBD2	TRBJ2-3	CASSRRTSGGPDTQYF	TGTGCCAGCAGCCGACGGACTAGCGGGGGACCAGATACGCAGTATTTT
-	TRBV5-1	-	TRBJ2-3	CASSLDSGLGDTQYF	TGCGCCAGCAGCTTGGATTCAGGACTTGGGGATACGCAGTATTTT
-	TRBV2	TRBD1	TRBJ2-1	CASSLDRAGYNEQFF	TGTGCCAGCAGTCTAGACAGGGCGGGCTACAATGAGCAGTTCTTC
-	TRBV5-8	-	TRBJ1-6	CASSLNPSSYNSPLHF	TGTGCCAGCAGCTTGAACCCGAGCTCCTATAATTCACCCCTCCACTTT
-	TRBV4-3	-	TRBJ1-6	CASSQGRSSYNSPLHF	TGCGCCAGCAGCCAAGGACGGAGCTCCTATAATTCACCCCTCCACTTT
few	TRBV6-9	-	TRBJ2-3	CASSGELNTQYF	TGTGCCAGCAGTGGTGAACTTAATACGCAGTATTTT
-	TRBV18	TRBD1	TRBJ1-1	CASSRDRMNTEAFF	TGTGCCAGCTCAAGGGACAGGATGAACACTGAAGCTTTCTTT
-	TRBV9	-	TRBJ2-2	CASSVATGYGELFF	TGTGCCAGCAGCGTAGCAACAGGGTACGGGGAGCTGTTTTTT
-	TRBV7-2	-	TRBJ2-3	CASSPTRGGDTQYF	TGTGCCAGCAGTCCCACCCGGGGAGGCGATACGCAGTATTTT